The 12 T cell receptor beta chains presented below share a single source sample, sequenced in a study of blood T cell repertoires in COVID-19. Clones were sequenced by immunoSEQ multiplex PCR, and TCRdb holds only the in-frame ones, with some missing. This table has fewer than 150,000 clones, approximately 85% appearing once. The sequenced sample consisted of peripheral blood. Receptor source: a woman aged 60-70 years with COVID-19, enrolled during active disease.

This sequence joins TRBV13 and TRBJ2-3; TRBD2 agrees at 10 bases. J lost 2 bases, V lost 3 bases, and 8 bases had no gene match. Germline CDR1 and CDR2: PRHDT and FYEKMQ (reference sequence). This CDR3 comprises 17 residues. Written as DNA, the CDR3 is TGTGCCAGCAGCTTGAGGGAGCGGGGGGGCTCCACAGATACGCAGTATTTT. It encodes CASSLRERGGSTDTQYF.

This clone was recorded at least ten times. The same CDR3 can be traced to other DNA sequences in this sample. V gene TRBV11-2 combines with J gene TRBJ2-7; no clear D. The CDR3 contains 11 residues. From germline, CDR1 is SGHAT and CDR2 FQNNGV. Trimming cost V 5 bases and J 4 bases, with 6 bases left between them. The CDR3 is CASSPRYEQYF. CDR3 bases: TGTGCCAGCAGCCCGCGTTACGAGCAGTACTTC.

This rearrangement joins TRBV5-1 to TRBJ1-1; 11 bases align to TRBD1. J gave up 0 bases and V 4 bases, and 2 bases lay outside the gene matches. CDR1 and CDR2 from the germline V gene are SGHRS and YFSETQ. There are 15 residues in the CDR3. The CDR3 nucleotides are TGCGCCAGCAGCAGGACAGGGGGCCTGAACACTGAAGCTTTCTTT. Protein product: CASSRTGGLNTEAFF.

The chain joins TRBV2 to TRBJ1-2; D not resolved. This CDR3 region has 15 residues. Germline V CDR1 and CDR2: SNHLY, FYNNEI. Trimming removed 3 bases from V and 7 bases from J, with 18 bases in between. The CDR3 loop is CASSDFELNYAGYTF. Here the CDR3 DNA reads TGTGCCAGCAGTGATTTTGAGCTGAACTATGCTGGCTACACCTTC.

The gene calls are TRBV27 and TRBJ2-5; 7 nucleotides line up with TRBD1. The V gene end was trimmed by 5 bases and the J gene end by 4 bases; junction bases not matched to a gene: 19. CDR1 and CDR2 from the germline V gene are MNHEY and SMNVEV (reference sequence). This CDR3 spans 18 amino acids. The CDR3 spells CASSHQVRHRGQPETQYF. For the CDR3, the DNA is TGTGCCAGCAGTCATCAAGTCCGCCACAGGGGCCAACCAGAGACCCAGTACTTC.

This clone was found a few times. This rearrangement joins TRBV12-3 or TRBV12-4 to TRBJ2-7; D is perhaps TRBD2 (5 bases). This CDR3 region has 13 residues. V lost 6 bases and J 3 bases, leaving 12 bases between the germline ends. The CDR3 is CASSPGLGYEQYF. CDR3 in DNA: TGTGCCAGCAGCCCCGGACTCGGCTACGAGCAGTACTTC.

The chain carries TRBV4-2 and TRBJ2-1; 7 positions match TRBD1. Germline V gives CDR1 LGHNA, CDR2 YNFKEQ. Germline trimming cut 4 bases from V and 5 bases from J; bases unmatched to any gene: 8. The CDR3 is 15 amino acids. CDR3 coding DNA: TGTGCCAGCAGCCCCCTTGACAGGGATGACAATGAGCAGTTCTTC. Protein: CASSPLDRDDNEQFF.

The chain is built from TRBV19 and TRBJ1-2; no clear D gene. The length of the CDR3 is 13 residues. V lost 1 base and J lost 6, with 9 bases in between. Per germline, CDR1 LNHDA and CDR2 SQIVND (reference sequence). The CDR3: CASSIGRGDGYTF. In DNA, the CDR3 is TGTGCCAGTAGTATAGGGCGGGGAGATGGCTACACCTTC.

The rearrangement links TRBV19 to TRBJ1-2; D not resolved. V was shortened by 2 bases and J by 2 bases, with 6 bases between the two germline ends. Germline V gene lookup returns CDR1 LNHDA and CDR2 SQIVND (reference sequence). This CDR3 region has 13 residues. CDR3 amino acids: CASSINANYGYTF. The CDR3 DNA reads as TGTGCCAGTAGTATAAATGCGAACTATGGCTACACCTTC.

The chain links TRBV19 to TRBJ1-2; TRBD1 aligns across 9 bases. The CDR3 length is 15 residues. With 6 bases clipped from V and 4 bases from J, the junction kept 9 bases outside the gene matches. Germline CDR1 and CDR2: LNHDA and SQIVND (reference sequence). CDR3 residues: CASRQSGQGLYGYTF. In DNA form, the CDR3 reads TGTGCCAGTAGACAATCGGGACAGGGTCTCTATGGCTACACCTTC.

The chain carries TRBV13 and TRBJ1-6; D unresolved. The germline CDR1 and CDR2 sequences are PRHDT and FYEKMQ (reference sequence). Between the trimmed V and J ends, which lost 5 bases and 4 bases, there was a span of 9 bases. The CDR3 has 14 residues. The CDR3 is CASSPPGYNSPLHF. The DNA of the CDR3 is TGTGCCAGCAGCCCACCGGGTTATAATTCACCCCTCCACTTT.

The sample holds one count of this clone. The V gene is TRBV6-4, the J gene TRBJ2-5; D not resolved. Per the germline V gene, CDR1 is MRHNA and CDR2 is SNTAGT. V was clipped by 6 bases and J by 3 bases, with 5 bases between them. The CDR3 contains 11 residues. CDR3 nucleotides: TGTGCCAGCAGCGCAGAAGAGACCCAGTACTTC. Its translation is CASSAEETQYF.